The 13 T cell receptor beta chains below come from one sample, sequenced in a study of CD4 T cells in relation to SARS-CoV-2 and coronaviruses. CD4+ T cells from unexposed donors were obtained before the COVID-19 pandemic (2011-2018). The repertoire was sequenced with immunoSEQ multiplex PCR; TCRdb's copy has only in-frame clones and lacks some. The data hold 60,000 or so clones, with around 93% observed a single time. The material sequenced was naive CD4+ T cells from PBMCs. As for subset: naive CD4+ T cells isolated by negative enrichment. The receptors originated from a human donor in good health.

The chain carries TRBV7-9 and TRBJ1-1, with a possible D match to TRBD1 (5 bases). CDR1 SEHNR and CDR2 FQNEAQ come from the germline V gene (reference sequence). V gave up 6 bases and J gave up 1 base, with 15 bases separating them. The CDR3 is 15 residues long. CDR3 region: CASRALGTANTEAFF. CDR3 in DNA: TGTGCCAGCAGAGCCCTAGGGACGGCGAACACTGAAGCTTTCTTT.

The rearrangement uses TRBV27 and TRBJ2-7; D might be TRBD2 (5 bases). Trimming pared 6 bases from V and 2 bases from J, leaving 17 bases between. This CDR3 has 15 residues. CDR1 MNHEY and CDR2 SMNVEV come from the germline V gene (reference sequence). The CDR3 reads CASRALASGAYEQYF. The CDR3, as DNA: TGTGCCAGCAGAGCCTTGGCCAGCGGAGCCTACGAGCAGTACTTC.

This sequence joins TRBV6-6 and TRBJ1-5; a weak D match, TRBD1 (6 bases). This CDR3 spans 17 amino acids. Germline V gene data show CDR1 as MNHNY and CDR2 as SVGAGI (reference sequence). The V end lost 5 bases, the J end lost 6 bases, and 23 bases lay between the germline ends. The CDR3 DNA sequence: TGTGCCAGCAGTCCCCCTTGGGGCAGGGGTGGGTTTCAGCCCCAGCATTTT. As protein: CASSPPWGRGGFQPQHF.

The chain joins TRBV30 to TRBJ1-2; TRBD1 matches 7 bases. The length of the CDR3 is 13 residues. From germline, CDR1 is GTSNPN and CDR2 SVGIG (reference sequence). V trimming: 4 bases; J trimming: 4 bases; junction bases outside the gene matches: 6. The CDR3 reads CAWKRGQGYGYTF. The CDR3, as DNA: TGTGCCTGGAAGAGGGGGCAAGGCTATGGCTACACCTTC. Variable domain in full (rest from reference TRBV30 and TRBJ1-2): SQTIHQWPATLVQPVGSPLSLECTVEGTSNPNLYWYRQAAGRGLQLLFYSVGIGQISSEVPQNLSASRPQDRQFILSSKKLLLSDSGFYLCAWKRGQGYGYTFGSGTRLTVV.

The chain has TRBV5-6 and TRBJ1-1; 7 bases align to TRBD1. The CDR3 is 14 amino acids. CDR1 and CDR2 from the germline V gene are SGHDT and YYEEEE. J lost 7 bases, V lost 2 bases, and 8 bases had no gene match. Here the CDR3 DNA reads TGTGCCAGCAGCTTCGGGACAGCAGACTATGAAGCTTTCTTT. As protein: CASSFGTADYEAFF.

The chain uses TRBV18 and TRBJ2-7; D uncertain. Germline CDR1 and CDR2: KGHSH and LQKENI. Trimming removed 3 bases at V and 4 bases at J, with 31 bases between. The CDR3 is made up of 20 amino acids. The CDR3 sequence: CASSPRHQNTKERMLYEQYF. CDR3 bases: TGTGCCAGCTCACCGCGACACCAAAACACCAAGGAGCGTATGTTGTACGAGCAGTACTTC.

The rearrangement uses TRBV6-1 and TRBJ2-7; 14 nucleotides align to TRBD2. The CDR3 length is 15 residues. Germline CDR1 is MNHNS and CDR2 is SASEGT. Trimming took 2 bases from V and 7 from J; bases not matched to a gene: 4. The chain's CDR3 is CASSEPTSGRGEQYF. CDR3 coding DNA: TGTGCCAGCAGTGAACCGACTAGCGGGAGGGGTGAGCAGTACTTC.

This clone was seen a few times. The rearrangement joins TRBV18 to TRBJ2-5; D not resolved. V was pared by 2 bases and J by 5 bases, with 9 bases between. The CDR3 contains 13 residues. Per germline, CDR1 KGHSH and CDR2 LQKENI. The CDR3 DNA sequence: TGTGCCAGCTCACCAGGGGTGAAGGAGACCCAGTACTTC. Translating it yields CASSPGVKETQYF.

This clone was observed a single time. The CDR3 here is CAWSVSRLSNQPQHF. CDR3 sequence (DNA): TGTGCCTGGAGTGTTTCCAGGCTTAGCAATCAGCCCCAGCATTTT. The J gene is TRBJ1-5, the V gene TRBV30; D unresolved. V was cut by 0 bases and J by 0 bases, with 9 bases left in between. Germline CDR1 is GTSNPN and CDR2 is SVGIG (reference sequence). The CDR3 covers 15 residues.

This clone was seen a handful of times. J is TRBJ1-2 and V is TRBV5-4; TRBD1 might be the D (6 bases). CDR3 length equals 16 residues. In germline, CDR1 is SGHNT, CDR2 YYREEE (reference sequence). The V end lost 0 bases, the J end lost 1 base, and 13 bases lay between the germline ends. The CDR3 DNA sequence: TGTGCCAGCAGCTTGGGAAACGTACAGGGTAACTATGGCTACACCTTC. Protein product: CASSLGNVQGNYGYTF.

The CDR3 here is CASSLMGDRGKLNNEQFF. CDR3 bases: TGTGCCAGCAGCTTAATGGGGGACAGGGGGAAGTTGAACAATGAGCAGTTCTTC. V is TRBV7-3 and J is TRBJ2-1, with 11 bases lining up with TRBD1. V lost 1 base and J lost 5; bases outside the gene matches: 10. Germline V gives CDR1 SGHTA, CDR2 FQGTGA. The CDR3 runs 18 residues.

This chain joins TRBV28 and TRBJ2-2, with D uncertain. The length of the CDR3 is 12 residues. V shed 9 bases and J shed 6 bases, with 11 bases lying between them. Germline CDR1 is MDHEN and CDR2 is SYDVKM. CDR3 nucleotide sequence: TGTGCCAGTCATCGGGCGCCCGGGGAGCTGTTTTTT. Translating gives CASHRAPGELFF. Using reference TRBV28 and TRBJ2-2 for the parts outside the CDR3, the full variable domain is DVKVTQSSRYLVKRTGEKVFLECVQDMDHENMFWYRQDPGLGLRLIYFSYDVKMKEKGDIPEGYSVSREKKERFSLILESASTNQTSMYLCASHRAPGELFFGEGSRLTVL.

This clone was seen once. V gene TRBV11-1 combines with J gene TRBJ1-1; D is perhaps TRBD1 (6 bases). CDR3 length: 15 amino acids. Between the trimmed V and J ends, which lost 6 bases and 2 bases, there was a span of 16 bases. Germline assignment: CDR1 SGHAT and CDR2 FQDESV (reference sequence). CDR3 sequence reads: CASRGAIGLNTEAFF. The CDR3 DNA reads as TGTGCCAGCAGGGGGGCGATTGGGCTTAACACTGAAGCTTTCTTT.